Below, 16 T cell receptor beta chains from the same sample are listed, as sequenced in a study of Graves' ophthalmopathy and Graves' hyperthyroidism (dated by TCRdb to the late 2010s). Instrument on record: Illumina HiSeq 2000. For repertoire sequencing, the TCR beta CDR3 regions were amplified from RNA transcripts. The first round was an RT-PCR using HTBI primers with the Qiagen OneStep RT-PCR kit, and this first round was followed by a second-round multiplex PCR, then size selection and purification. The raw public reads went through TCRdb reprocessing: fastp at Q25, MiXCR clone calling, in-frame beta chains kept. Identical CDR3 protein sequences are pooled into one entry, listed with their most common genes and DNA. Across this sample there are more than 1,000,000 distinct CDR3 sequences, with about 38% seen only once. The ten most abundant clones make up roughly 11% of the sample. The sequenced material came from peripheral blood or thyroid tissue (not recorded which). Every receptor here comes from an adult man with Graves' hyperthyroidism.

The rearrangement uses TRBV20-1 and TRBJ1-5; D unresolved. V lost 6 bases to trimming and J lost 11 bases, with 11 bases between them. The CDR3 extends over 10 amino acids. Germline V gene data show CDR1 as DFQATT and CDR2 as SNEGSKA (reference sequence). In DNA form, the CDR3 reads TGCAGTGCAACAACTAGCGCCCAGCATTTT. Protein: CSATTSAQHF.

This clonotype was seen repeatedly, ten times or more. The CDR3 coding sequence is TGTGCCATCAGCGACAGGGATGGTGAAAAACTGTTTTTT. Translation: CAISDRDGEKLFF. The chain joins TRBV10-3 to TRBJ1-4, with 7 bases that match TRBD1. Trimming cost V 6 bases and J 7 bases; bases outside gene matches: 5. Per germline, CDR1 ENHRY and CDR2 SYGVKD. The CDR3 has 13 residues.

In its sample, this clonotype was seen once. A read error is possible here, since a much larger clone lies one base away. This chain links TRBV13 with TRBJ1-5; D is undetermined. The germline gives CDR1 PRHDT, CDR2 FYEKMQ (reference sequence). There are 12 residues in the CDR3. Deletions cut 3 bases from V and 7 bases from J, with 7 bases between. CDR3 in DNA: TGTGCCAGCAGCTTTGCGAAGCAGCCCCAGCATTTT. It specifies CASSFAKQPQHF.

This clonotype has a count of ten or more. The CDR3 region is CSVERGGGSLGEQYF. The CDR3 DNA is TGCAGCGTTGAACGGGGGGGTGGGAGTCTAGGCGAGCAGTACTTC. The chain carries TRBV29-1 and TRBJ2-7; 8 nucleotides line up with TRBD2. The junction had 12 bases not matched to a gene; V was cut back by 2 bases and J by 6 bases. Germline assignment: CDR1 SQVTM and CDR2 ANQGSEA. The CDR3 is 15 residues long.

The chain uses TRBV7-8 and TRBJ1-4; 7 bases are shared with TRBD1. The germline V gene has CDR1 SGHVS and CDR2 FQNEAQ. This CDR3 has 15 residues. The trim removed 6 bases at V and 5 bases at J, leaving 9 bases unmatched. As DNA, the CDR3 is TGTGCCAGCAGGCGCGGACAGGTCGCGAATGAAAAACTGTTTTTT. As protein: CASRRGQVANEKLFF.

A few counts support this clonotype. The rearrangement uses TRBV12-3 or TRBV12-4 and TRBJ1-5; 9 nucleotides align to TRBD1. Trimming took 5 bases from V and 4 from J; bases not matched to a gene: 6. This CDR3 has 15 amino acids. This CDR3 is CASSADRGYNQPQHF. Here the CDR3 DNA reads TGTGCCAGCAGTGCGGACAGGGGTTATAATCAGCCCCAGCATTTT.

J is TRBJ1-1 and V is TRBV11-1; unclear D gene. V lost 7 bases to trimming and J lost 0 bases, with 9 bases between them. Germline V CDR1 and CDR2: SGHAT, FQDESV (reference sequence). The CDR3 has 13 residues. The CDR3 region has the DNA TGTGCCAGCAACGATAGGATGAACACTGAAGCTTTCTTT. Amino acids: CASNDRMNTEAFF.

This clonotype was recorded many times. V and J are TRBV29-1 and TRBJ2-2, with D possibly matching TRBD1 (6 bases). Germline V gives CDR1 SQVTM, CDR2 ANQGSEA. The germline V and J ends were trimmed by 8 bases and 5 bases, with 15 bases remaining between them. The CDR3 consists of 13 residues. CDR3 in amino acids: CSLRTVGTGELFF. The DNA of the CDR3 is TGCAGCCTTAGGACAGTGGGTACCGGGGAGCTGTTTTTT.

This clonotype was seen only once. The chain is built from TRBV7-8 and TRBJ2-6, with 10 bases fitting TRBD2. The V gene end was trimmed by 3 bases and the J gene end by 4 bases; junction bases not matched to a gene: 6. Per germline, CDR1 SGHVS and CDR2 FQNEAQ. This CDR3 is 17 amino acids long. The CDR3: CASSFQTTSGGANVLTF. CDR3 bases: TGTGCCAGCAGCTTTCAGACGACTAGCGGGGGGGCCAACGTCCTGACTTTC.

This clonotype was picked up many times. J is TRBJ2-7 and V is TRBV6-6; D might be TRBD2 (5 bases). In germline, CDR1 is MNHNY, CDR2 SVGAGI (reference sequence). The CDR3 spans 14 residues. V shed 3 bases and J shed 4 bases, with 13 bases lying between them. CDR3 nucleotide sequence: TGTGCCAGCAGTTATTACGGGGAGAAGTACGAGCAGTACTTC. Amino acid sequence: CASSYYGEKYEQYF.

This chain connects TRBV20-1 to TRBJ2-7; D gene uncertain. This CDR3 contains 13 residues. Germline CDR1 reads DFQATT; CDR2 reads SNEGSKA (reference sequence). Trimming stripped 6 bases from V and 2 bases from J, with 14 bases between. The CDR3, as DNA: TGCAGTGCAACTGATTACGACCCCTACGAGCAGTACTTC. This sequence encodes CSATDYDPYEQYF.

The chain uses TRBV6-2 or TRBV6-3 and TRBJ2-2, with TRBD1 matching over 8 bases. Germline V gene data show CDR1 as MNHEY and CDR2 as SVGEGT. Trimming cost V 2 bases and J 4 bases; bases outside gene matches: 3. This CDR3 comprises 15 residues. The CDR3 spells CASSYRTGTTGELFF. DNA of the CDR3: TGTGCCAGCAGTTACCGGACAGGGACCACCGGGGAGCTGTTTTTT.

This clonotype was observed a handful of times. The rearrangement links TRBV5-6 to TRBJ2-7, with 8 bases aligning to TRBD1. With 6 bases clipped from V and 6 bases from J, the junction kept 11 bases outside the gene matches. Germline V gives CDR1 SGHDT, CDR2 YYEEEE. The CDR3 has 14 amino acids. CDR3 DNA: TGTGCCAGCACCCCGGGACAGGCCCCTGCCGAGCAGTACTTC. As protein: CASTPGQAPAEQYF. Drawing the rest from reference TRBV5-6 and TRBJ2-7, the complete variable domain is DAGVTQSPTHLIKTRGQQVTLRCSPKSGHDTVSWYQQALGQGPQFIFQYYEEEERQRGNFPDRFSGHQFPNYSSELNVNALLLGDSALYLCASTPGQAPAEQYFGPGTRLTVT.

Ten or more counts support this clonotype. CDR3 loop: CAILDDLEANTEAFF. In nucleotides, the CDR3 is TGTGCCATCCTCGACGATCTCGAAGCGAACACTGAAGCTTTCTTT. J is TRBJ1-1 and V is TRBV10-3, with D uncertain. The CDR3 covers 15 residues. V was cut by 8 bases and J by 1 base, with 17 bases left in between. Germline-derived CDR1 and CDR2 are ENHRY and SYGVKD.

On this clonotype itself: This may arise from a read error, as a much more abundant clone is one base away. The rearrangement joins TRBV9 to TRBJ1-2; 7 bases are a match to TRBD1. Trimming at V came to 3 bases and at J to 6 bases, leaving 11 bases not matched to a gene. The CDR3 consists of 15 residues. The V gene's germline CDR1 is SGDLS and CDR2 YYNGEE. The DNA of the CDR3 is TGTGCCAGCAGCGACCCTACGACAGGGCCCCATGGCTACACCTTC. Its protein is CASSDPTTGPHGYTF.

The chain links TRBV29-1 to TRBJ1-1; no clear D gene. The germline V and J ends were trimmed by 6 bases and 5 bases, with 16 bases remaining between them. This CDR3 contains 13 residues. The V gene's germline CDR1 is SQVTM and CDR2 ANQGSEA. CDR3 bases: TGCAGCGTAGTTGGAAACATGGGGACTGAAGCTTTCTTT. Residues: CSVVGNMGTEAFF.